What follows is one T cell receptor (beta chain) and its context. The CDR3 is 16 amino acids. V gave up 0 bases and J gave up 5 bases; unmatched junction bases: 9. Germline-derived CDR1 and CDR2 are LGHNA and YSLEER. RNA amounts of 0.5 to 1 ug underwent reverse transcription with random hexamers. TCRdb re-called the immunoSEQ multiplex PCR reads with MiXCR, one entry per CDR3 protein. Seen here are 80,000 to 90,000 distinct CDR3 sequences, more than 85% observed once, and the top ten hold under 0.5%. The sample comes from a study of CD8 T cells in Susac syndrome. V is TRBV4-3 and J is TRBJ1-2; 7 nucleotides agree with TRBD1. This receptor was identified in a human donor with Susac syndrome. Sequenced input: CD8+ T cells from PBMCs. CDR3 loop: CASSQDRDSSRYGYTF. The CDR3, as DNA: TGCGCCAGCAGCCAAGATAGGGACAGCTCGAGGTATGGCTACACCTTC.